The entry that follows covers one T cell receptor (beta chain) sequence. The antigen remains unidentified. This entry comes from a study of cytomegalovirus exposure and HLA in healthy donors. General study findings and limits: It was assumed in the presence/absence analyses that sequencing depth was roughly uniform across donors. Most TCRs appeared rarely, but some public TCRs recurred in many donors.

With 5 bases clipped from V and 1 base from J, the junction kept 9 bases outside the gene matches. This CDR3 is built from 16 residues. The germline gives CDR1 SQVTM, CDR2 ANQGSEA. Vbeta (60) and Jbeta (13) primers were used in the PCR. The repertoire was sequenced with immunoSEQ multiplex PCR; TCRdb's copy has only in-frame clones and lacks some. There are fewer than 200,000 clones in the sample; about 82% occur only once, and around 7.7% lies in the top ten. The sequencing sample was made of PBMCs. The rearrangement uses TRBV29-1 and TRBJ2-1, with 9 bases matching TRBD1. The source is a woman younger than 45 in good health and CMV-seropositive. The CDR3 sequence is CSVLDTGTGSYNEQFF. The CDR3, as DNA: TGCAGCGTTCTAGATACCGGGACAGGGTCCTACAATGAGCAGTTCTTC.